A selection of T cell receptor beta chains follows, all from one sample in a study of T cell responses to AZD1222 COVID-19 vaccine. Only in-frame clones appear in the TCRdb table, and some are missing; sequencing was by immunoSEQ multiplex PCR. The sample has over 150,000 clones; 80% to 90% are singletons. The source material was peripheral blood, sampled on day 0 of AZD1222 vaccination. Receptors were obtained from an adult in good health. Both conserved end residues are part of each CDR3. A D gene is named only where the DNA matches it firmly. For some rows the clone size is stated as once, few or many, or as a class when expanded; others skip it.

TRBJ1-4,.,TRBD1,15,TRBV11-2,CASSASTGANEKLFF,TGTGCCAGCAGCGCCTCGACAGGGGCAAATGAAAAACTGTTTTTT
TRBJ1-5,.,.,16,TRBV10-1,CASSEPSDHSNQPQHF,TGCGCCAGCAGTGAGCCATCTGACCATAGCAATCAGCCCCAGCATTTT
TRBJ1-1,.,TRBD1,13,TRBV10-1,CASSERTGGEAFF,TGCGCCAGCAGTGAGAGGACAGGGGGCGAAGCTTTCTTT
TRBJ2-3,.,.,11,TRBV7-9,CASSRGDTQYF,TGTGCCAGCAGCCGCGGGGATACGCAGTATTTT
TRBJ1-6,.,TRBD1,14,TRBV7-9,CASSAQGGSSPLHF,TGTGCCAGCAGCGCACAGGGGGGGAGTTCACCCCTCCACTTT
TRBJ1-1,.,.,13,TRBV5-1,CASSLGVLPEAFF,TGCGCCAGCAGCCTAGGGGTTCTCCCTGAAGCTTTCTTT
TRBJ2-7,once,.,12,TRBV27,CASSTQGYEQYF,TGTGCCAGCAGTACCCAGGGCTACGAGCAGTACTTC
TRBJ2-3,.,TRBD2,18,TRBV5-1,CASSLEYLAGGRTDTQYF,TGCGCCAGCAGCTTGGAGTATTTAGCGGGGGGCCGCACAGATACGCAGTATTTT
TRBJ1-1,.,.,15,TRBV28,CASSPITRGGTEAFF,TGTGCCAGCAGTCCAATTACACGGGGAGGAACTGAAGCTTTCTTT
TRBJ2-1,.,.,13,TRBV6-4,CASSDWGNNEQFF,TGTGCCAGCAGTGACTGGGGGAACAATGAGCAGTTCTTC
TRBJ2-3,.,.,15,TRBV5-1,CASSFKGSHTDTQYF,TGCGCCAGCAGTTTTAAGGGGTCACACACAGATACGCAGTATTTT
TRBJ2-7,.,TRBD1,14,TRBV4-1,CASSRDSLIYEQYF,TGCGCCAGCAGCCGGGACAGCCTGATCTACGAGCAGTACTTC
TRBJ1-5,.,TRBD1,15,TRBV19,CASRSPQGIIQPQHF,TGTGCCAGTAGATCACCACAGGGGATAATCCAGCCCCAGCATTTT
TRBJ2-7,.,.,15,TRBV7-8,CASSLDEATSYEQYF,TGTGCCAGCAGCTTAGATGAGGCCACTTCCTACGAGCAGTACTTC
TRBJ2-1,.,.,15,TRBV5-8,CASSNWPSGGNEQFF,TGTGCCAGCAGCAATTGGCCCTCTGGGGGCAATGAGCAGTTCTTC
TRBJ1-3,.,.,14,TRBV6-6,CASSYSGAGNTIYF,TGTGCCAGCAGTTACTCGGGGGCTGGAAACACCATATATTTT
TRBJ1-4,few,TRBD1,18,TRBV27,CASSQTILLDRVGEKLFF,TGTGCCAGCAGCCAAACCATACTATTAGACAGGGTCGGTGAAAAACTGTTTTTT
TRBJ2-1,.,TRBD2,16,TRBV27,CASSPPLGGGRGEQFF,TGTGCCAGCAGTCCTCCCCTCGGCGGGGGGCGGGGTGAGCAGTTCTTC
TRBJ1-1,.,.,16,TRBV13,CASIRGGQRRNTEAFF,TGTGCCAGTATTAGAGGGGGACAAAGGAGGAACACTGAAGCTTTCTTT
TRBJ2-5,.,TRBD1,16,TRBV5-1,CASSLVTGGVRETQYF,TGCGCCAGCAGCTTGGTGACAGGGGGCGTTCGGGAGACCCAGTACTTC
TRBJ2-5,.,.,14,TRBV5-1,CASSTGTEEETQYF,TGCGCCAGCAGCACAGGGACCGAGGAAGAGACCCAGTACTTC
TRBJ2-5,.,TRBD2,16,TRBV11-1,CASSLVSGGALETQYF,TGTGCCAGCAGCTTAGTTAGCGGGGGGGCCTTGGAGACCCAGTACTTC
TRBJ1-5,.,.,17,TRBV15,CATSRDLAGGPNQPQHF,TGTGCCACCAGCAGAGATTTGGCTGGGGGTCCCAATCAGCCCCAGCATTTT
TRBJ2-2,.,.,13,TRBV6-6,CAFVETNTGELFF,TGCGCTTTTGTGGAGACGAACACCGGGGAGCTGTTTTTT
TRBJ2-2,.,.,13,TRBV12-3/TRBV12-4,CASSLRGAGELFF,TGTGCCAGCAGTTTACGGGGCGCCGGGGAGCTGTTTTTT
TRBJ1-6,few,.,13,TRBV6-5,CASSYGENSPLHF,TGTGCCAGCAGTTACGGGGAAAATTCACCCCTCCACTTT
TRBJ1-2,.,TRBD1,18,TRBV27,CASSLNRGQGILDYGYTF,TGTGCCAGCAGTTTAAATAGGGGACAGGGGATCTTAGACTATGGCTACACCTTC